A single sample gave rise to the 14 T cell receptor beta chains below, sequenced in a study of pediatric ulcerative colitis. Assay used: immunoSEQ multiplex PCR; TCRdb lists only in-frame clones, some missing. Here the sample spans 25,000 to 35,000 clones, approximately 78% being singletons. What was sequenced was blood. The receptor set was obtained from a boy younger than 18 with severe ulcerative colitis.

This chain links TRBV4-2 with TRBJ2-1; no firm D call. Germline V lookup: CDR1 LGHNA, CDR2 YNFKEQ. The CDR3 spans 12 residues. V was pared by 0 bases and J by 8 bases, with 5 bases between. DNA of the CDR3: TGTGCCAGCAGCCAAGATGTGCATGAGCAGTTCTTC. Translated, it gives CASSQDVHEQFF.

The chain combines TRBV6-1 with TRBJ2-3; TRBD1 aligns across 8 bases. With 8 bases clipped from V and 4 bases from J, the junction kept 11 bases outside the gene matches. The CDR3 has 15 residues. Germline assignment: CDR1 MNHNS and CDR2 SASEGT. CDR3 coding DNA: TGTGCCAGCGAGGGGGGCGGACAGGGAGCAGATACGCAGTATTTT. Translating it yields CASEGGGQGADTQYF.

The chain employs TRBV30 and TRBJ1-2, with D uncertain. The CDR3 covers 12 residues. V was pared by 6 bases and J by 7 bases, with 15 bases between. Per germline, CDR1 GTSNPN and CDR2 SVGIG (reference sequence). The CDR3: CACPRSRGGYTF. The CDR3 DNA follows: TGTGCCTGCCCCCGGTCAAGAGGTGGCTACACCTTC.

The genes are TRBV6-1 and TRBJ1-5; a weak D match, TRBD1 (6 bases). CDR3 length: 14 amino acids. Trimming left V 10 bases short and J 4 bases short, with 17 bases between. Germline values: CDR1 MNHNS, CDR2 SASEGT. The CDR3 nucleotides are TGTGCCACCTCGGTGTGGGGGGCGAATCAGCCCCAGCATTTT. This codes for CATSVWGANQPQHF.

This sequence joins TRBV6-1 and TRBJ2-7; D is ambiguous. The CDR3 extends over 13 amino acids. V was pared by 5 bases and J by 2 bases, with 10 bases between. Germline V gene data show CDR1 as MNHNS and CDR2 as SASEGT. DNA for the CDR3: TGTGCCAGCAGTCCATCTTATACCTACGAGCAGTACTTC. Residues: CASSPSYTYEQYF.

The rearrangement joins TRBV4-2 to TRBJ1-6, with a tentative D call TRBD1 (5 bases). Germline values: CDR1 LGHNA, CDR2 YNFKEQ. The V and J ends lost 2 bases and 7 bases respectively, with 15 bases between them. This CDR3 spans 16 amino acids. The CDR3 coding sequence is TGTGCCAGCAGCCAAACGGGACCCCCAACCAATTCACCCCTCCACTTT. It yields the protein CASSQTGPPTNSPLHF.

The rearrangement links TRBV9 to TRBJ2-1, with 10 positions matching TRBD2. The J segment lost 3 bases and the V segment lost 4 bases, leaving 7 bases of the junction unmatched. The CDR3 has 16 amino acids. Germline V gives CDR1 SGDLS, CDR2 YYNGEE. The CDR3 loop is CASSPPSGGDYNEQFF. DNA for the CDR3: TGTGCCAGCAGCCCCCCTAGCGGGGGAGACTACAATGAGCAGTTCTTC.

The chain links TRBV27 to TRBJ2-7, with a weak D call TRBD1 (5 bases). Germline CDR1 MNHEY, CDR2 SMNVEV (reference sequence). The V and J ends lost 3 bases and 2 bases respectively, with 8 bases between them. CDR3 length: 13 residues. The CDR3 protein is CASSLGQTYEQYF. The CDR3 nucleotides are TGTGCCAGCAGTTTGGGGCAGACCTACGAGCAGTACTTC.

V is TRBV6-5 and J is TRBJ1-3; D is ambiguous. With 6 bases removed from V and 4 bases from J, the gap between germline ends came to 13 bases. The germline V gene encodes CDR1 MNHEY and CDR2 SVGAGI. The CDR3 is made up of 14 amino acids. CDR3 sequence (DNA): TGTGCCAGCAGCCCCGAGGGCGACGGAAACACCATATATTTT. Encoded protein: CASSPEGDGNTIYF.

The chain uses TRBV5-5 and TRBJ2-7, with 14 bases lining up with TRBD2. Germline V lookup: CDR1 SGHKS, CDR2 YYEKEE (reference sequence). The CDR3 has 15 amino acids. The junction had 6 bases not matched to a gene; V was cut back by 5 bases and J by 5 bases. In DNA, the CDR3 is TGTGCCAGCAGGTACGGGACTAGCGGGGGCGACGAGCAGTACTTC. This codes for CASRYGTSGGDEQYF.

The chain is built from TRBV6-5 and TRBJ2-7, with 9 bases that match TRBD1. From germline, CDR1 is MNHEY and CDR2 SVGAGI. J gave up 2 bases and V 6 bases, and 8 bases lay outside the gene matches. The length of the CDR3 is 15 residues. For the CDR3, the DNA is TGTGCCAGCAGCCAAACCGGGACAGGGACCTACGAGCAGTACTTC. It is translated as CASSQTGTGTYEQYF.

This chain joins TRBV14 and TRBJ2-1; 8 positions agree with TRBD2. Germline lookup yields CDR1 SGHDN and CDR2 FVKESK. The ends lost 7 bases at V and 0 bases at J; junction bases unmatched: 5. The CDR3 is 15 residues long. This CDR3 reads CASILGRGSYNEQFF. The CDR3 DNA is TGTGCCAGCATCCTCGGGAGGGGCTCCTACAATGAGCAGTTCTTC.

V is TRBV7-9 and J is TRBJ2-7; D could derive from TRBD1 or TRBD2 (5 bases each). Trimming removed 5 bases at V and 7 bases at J, with 27 bases between. Per the germline V gene, CDR1 is SEHNR and CDR2 is FQNEAQ (reference sequence). The CDR3 covers 17 residues. This chain's CDR3 is CASSKPGLGTGFGEQYF. The CDR3 region has the DNA TGTGCCAGCAGCAAACCGGGCCTTGGGACCGGATTTGGGGAGCAGTACTTC.

The V and J genes are TRBV5-6 and TRBJ2-3, with 10 bases that match TRBD2. Germline trimming cut 5 bases from V and 8 bases from J; bases unmatched to any gene: 14. Germline CDR1 reads SGHDT; CDR2 reads YYEEEE. The CDR3 length is 16 residues. Here the CDR3 DNA reads TGTGCCAGCAGGGGTATTGGTAGCGGGGGGCGTGGTACGCAGTATTTT. This encodes CASRGIGSGGRGTQYF.